This T cell receptor (beta chain) was sequenced in a study of T cell changes during pregnancy in multiple sclerosis. Unmatched junction bases numbered 13, after V lost 6 bases and J lost 8 bases. Germline CDR1 reads SNHLY; CDR2 reads FYNNEI. The CDR3 is 15 residues long. Profiled with immunoSEQ multiplex PCR; TCRdb holds only in-frame clones, not every one. The sample has 50,000 or so clones, around 92% seen once. Sequencing was performed on peripheral blood, taken in the third trimester of pregnancy. This receptor was obtained from a female donor with multiple sclerosis, enrolled in a pregnancy study. The chain employs TRBV2 and TRBJ1-2, with 9 bases that match TRBD1. CDR3 in amino acids: CASSKMGQGVEGYTF. Written as DNA, the CDR3 is TGTGCCAGCAGCAAGATGGGACAGGGAGTAGAGGGCTACACCTTC.